This T cell receptor beta chain was recovered during a study of blood T cell repertoires in COVID-19. Study-level background: The United States, Italy and Spain supplied acute and convalescent COVID-19 samples. Sources were T cells, B-cell-depleted T cells, or PBMCs; the material itself was cDNA or gDNA.

Trimming took 5 bases from V and 3 from J; bases not matched to a gene: 6. Looked up from germline, CDR1 is MDHEN and CDR2 is SYDVKM. The CDR3 covers 15 residues. How the authors handled the data: Scientists estimated how many nucleated cells there were by amplifying reference gene primers. The method was immunoSEQ multiplex PCR; TCRdb's version includes in-frame clones alone and lacks a portion of them. V, J and clone size are those of that table, while D and trimming were read from the DNA. The sample includes some 100,000 clones, around 88% of them seen just once. The receptor comes from an older woman with acute or convalescent COVID-19. The V call is TRBV28, the J call TRBJ1-4, with 7 bases matching TRBD1. Sequencing was done on a sample of peripheral blood. The DNA of the CDR3 is TGTGCCAGCAGTCTCCCGGGACAGCCTAATGAAAAACTGTTTTTT. Its translation is CASSLPGQPNEKLFF. The complete variable domain, with remaining parts taken from reference TRBV28 and TRBJ1-4, reads DVKVTQSSRYLVKRTGEKVFLECVQDMDHENMFWYRQDPGLGLRLIYFSYDVKMKEKGDIPEGYSVSREKKERFSLILESASTNQTSMYLCASSLPGQPNEKLFFGSGTQLSVL.